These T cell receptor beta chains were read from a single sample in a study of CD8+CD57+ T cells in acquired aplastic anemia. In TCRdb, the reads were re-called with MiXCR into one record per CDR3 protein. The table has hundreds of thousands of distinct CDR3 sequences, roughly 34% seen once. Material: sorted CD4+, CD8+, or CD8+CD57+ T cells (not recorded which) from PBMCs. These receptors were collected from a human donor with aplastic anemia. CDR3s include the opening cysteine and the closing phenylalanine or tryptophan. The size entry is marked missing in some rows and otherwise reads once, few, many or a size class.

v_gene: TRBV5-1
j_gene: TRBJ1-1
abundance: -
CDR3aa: CASSFDRGNTEALF

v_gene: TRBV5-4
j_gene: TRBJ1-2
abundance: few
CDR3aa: CASSSNIHLQGNYGYTF

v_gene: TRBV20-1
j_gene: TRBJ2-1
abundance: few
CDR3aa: CSASETWDHNEQFF

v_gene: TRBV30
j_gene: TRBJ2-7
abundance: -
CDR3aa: CAWSVLGQVQGEQYF

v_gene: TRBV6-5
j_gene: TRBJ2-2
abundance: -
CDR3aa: CASSSRAGRNTGELFF

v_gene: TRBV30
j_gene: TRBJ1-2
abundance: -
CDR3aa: CAWSYRAGYTF

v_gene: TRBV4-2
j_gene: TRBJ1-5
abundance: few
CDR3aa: CASSPADRIINQPQHF

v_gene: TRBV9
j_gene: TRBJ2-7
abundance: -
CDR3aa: CGSSVDRGEQYF

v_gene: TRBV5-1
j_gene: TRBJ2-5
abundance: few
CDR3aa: CASSLGEQERETQYF

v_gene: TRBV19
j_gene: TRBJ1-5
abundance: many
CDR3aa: CATQTSNQPQHF

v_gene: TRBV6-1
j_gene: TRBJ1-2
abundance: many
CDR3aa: CASSGRAGGYTF

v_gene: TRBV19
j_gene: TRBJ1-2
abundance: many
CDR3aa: CASTNLGRDYGYTF

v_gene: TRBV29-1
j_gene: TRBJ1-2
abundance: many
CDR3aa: CSVDIRQGGGYTF

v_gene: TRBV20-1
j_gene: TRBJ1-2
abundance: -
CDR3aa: CSAWNGGLYGYTF

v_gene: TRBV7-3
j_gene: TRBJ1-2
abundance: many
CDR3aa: CASSLAGNYGYTF

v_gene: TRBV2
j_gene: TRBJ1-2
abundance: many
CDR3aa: CASSEDRGGYGYTF

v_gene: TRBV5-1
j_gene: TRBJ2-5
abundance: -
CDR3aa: CASGPGLARETQYF

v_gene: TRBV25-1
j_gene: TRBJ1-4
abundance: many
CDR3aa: CASSEYFFGIPTNEKLFF

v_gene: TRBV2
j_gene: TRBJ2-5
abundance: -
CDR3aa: CASGDRTGGGETQYF

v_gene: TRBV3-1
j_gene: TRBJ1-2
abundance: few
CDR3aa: CASSQEGQGSNYGYTF

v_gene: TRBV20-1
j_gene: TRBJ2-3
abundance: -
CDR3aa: CSALQGISDTQYF

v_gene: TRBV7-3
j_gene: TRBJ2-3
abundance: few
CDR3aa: CASSSTGTGASTDTQYF

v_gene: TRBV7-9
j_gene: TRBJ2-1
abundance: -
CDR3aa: CASSLGQGITEINNEQFF

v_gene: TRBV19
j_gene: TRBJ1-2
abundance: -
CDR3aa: CASIPAPTTALNGYTF

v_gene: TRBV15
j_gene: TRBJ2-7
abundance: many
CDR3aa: CATSPHGGLRDEQYF

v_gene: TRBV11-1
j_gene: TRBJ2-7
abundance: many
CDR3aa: CASSPIGGTEPYEQYF

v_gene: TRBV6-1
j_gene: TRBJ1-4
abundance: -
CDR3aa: CASSEDRGRGAATNEKLFF

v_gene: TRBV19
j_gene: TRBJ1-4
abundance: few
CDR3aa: CASSMGQGNEKLFF

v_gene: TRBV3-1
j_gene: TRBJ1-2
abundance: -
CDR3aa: CASGQDSSAGGYGYTF

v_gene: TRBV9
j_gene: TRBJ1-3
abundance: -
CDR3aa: CASSPTGMTGAIFHTIYF

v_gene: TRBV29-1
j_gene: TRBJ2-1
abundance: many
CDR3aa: CSVGGSTGYNEQFF

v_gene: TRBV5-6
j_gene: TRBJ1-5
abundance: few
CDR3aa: CASSLALGVGDQPQHF

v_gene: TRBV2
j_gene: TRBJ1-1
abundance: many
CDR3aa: CASSVLQGETEAFF

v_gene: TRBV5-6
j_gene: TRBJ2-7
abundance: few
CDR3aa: CASSQAGGASEQYF

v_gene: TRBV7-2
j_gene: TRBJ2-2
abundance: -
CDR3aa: CASSLHQRGGGTGELFF

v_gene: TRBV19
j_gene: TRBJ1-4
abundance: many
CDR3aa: CASSIPGQREKLFF

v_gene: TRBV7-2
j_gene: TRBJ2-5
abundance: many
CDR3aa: CASSLARETQYF

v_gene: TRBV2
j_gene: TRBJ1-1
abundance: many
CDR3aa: CATNRENTEAFF

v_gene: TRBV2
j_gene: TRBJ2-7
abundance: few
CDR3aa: CASSLGSVNEQYF

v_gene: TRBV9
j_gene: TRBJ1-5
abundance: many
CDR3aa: CASSNFRDRDQPQHF

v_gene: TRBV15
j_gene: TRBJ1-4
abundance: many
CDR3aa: CATSPRGGQEKLFF

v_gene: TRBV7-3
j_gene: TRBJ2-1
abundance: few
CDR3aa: CASSLSHSGANYNEQFF

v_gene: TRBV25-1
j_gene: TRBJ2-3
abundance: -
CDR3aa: CASSPPGRSDTQYF

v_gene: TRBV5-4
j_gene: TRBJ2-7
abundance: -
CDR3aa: CASSLGYPGQRTQYEFYEQYF

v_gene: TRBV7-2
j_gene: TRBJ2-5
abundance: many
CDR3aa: CASSVGVGGAQETQYF

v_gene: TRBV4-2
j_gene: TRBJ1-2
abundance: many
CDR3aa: CASSQVRTAYGYTF

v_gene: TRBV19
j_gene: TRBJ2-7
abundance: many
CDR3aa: CASSRGGDSYEQYF

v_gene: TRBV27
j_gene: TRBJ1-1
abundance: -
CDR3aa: CASSLLQGAAEAFF

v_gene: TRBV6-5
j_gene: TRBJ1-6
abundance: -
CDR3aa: CASSSGTLGSPLHF

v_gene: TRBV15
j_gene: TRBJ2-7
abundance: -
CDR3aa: CATSRATGVHEQYF

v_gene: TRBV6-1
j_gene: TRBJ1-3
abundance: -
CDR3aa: CASSEASGVGNTIYF

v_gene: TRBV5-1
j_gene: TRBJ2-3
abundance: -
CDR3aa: CASSLSGTTSTDTQYF

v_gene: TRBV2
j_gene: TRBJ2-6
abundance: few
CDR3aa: CASSESATWDSGANVLTF

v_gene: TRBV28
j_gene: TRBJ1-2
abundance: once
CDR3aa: CASSLLGGQIYGYTF

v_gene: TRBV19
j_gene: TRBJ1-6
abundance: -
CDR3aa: CAWRDRVDSPLHF